This TCR beta chain derives from a study of blood T cell repertoires in COVID-19. V dropped 9 bases and J dropped 1 base, with 16 bases sitting between them. Germline loops: CDR1 SEHNR, CDR2 FQNEAQ (reference sequence). This CDR3 is 15 amino acids long. Clones were sequenced by immunoSEQ multiplex PCR, and TCRdb holds only the in-frame ones, with some missing. This sample has roughly 670,000 clones, with approximately 90% found just once. The V call is TRBV7-9, the J call TRBJ1-3, with D unresolved. Sequencing input: peripheral blood. The TCR sequence derives from a woman aged 18-29 years with acute or convalescent COVID-19. CDR3 coding DNA: TGTGCCAGTAGGAGGGAAAGGAGATCTGGAAACACCATATATTTT. Encoded protein: CASRRERRSGNTIYF.